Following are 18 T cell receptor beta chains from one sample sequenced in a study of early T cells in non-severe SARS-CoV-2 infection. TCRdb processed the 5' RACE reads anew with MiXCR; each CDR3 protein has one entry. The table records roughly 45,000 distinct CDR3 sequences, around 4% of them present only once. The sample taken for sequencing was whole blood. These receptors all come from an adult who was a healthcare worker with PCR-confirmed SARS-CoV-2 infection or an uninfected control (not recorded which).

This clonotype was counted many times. DNA of the CDR3: TGTGCCAGCAATTCAACAGGGCGGCAGTACTTC. It is translated as CASNSTGRQYF. This chain joins TRBV7-3 and TRBJ2-7; tentatively, D is TRBD1 (6 bases). The V end was cut by 7 bases, the J end by 9 bases, with 13 bases between. Per the germline V gene, CDR1 is SGHTA and CDR2 is FQGTGA. The CDR3 runs to 11 residues.

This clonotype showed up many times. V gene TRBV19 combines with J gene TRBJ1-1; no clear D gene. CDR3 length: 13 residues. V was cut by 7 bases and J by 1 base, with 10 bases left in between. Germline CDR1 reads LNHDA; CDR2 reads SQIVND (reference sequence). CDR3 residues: CASTEGTNTEAFF. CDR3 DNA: TGTGCCAGTACCGAGGGCACGAACACTGAAGCTTTCTTT.

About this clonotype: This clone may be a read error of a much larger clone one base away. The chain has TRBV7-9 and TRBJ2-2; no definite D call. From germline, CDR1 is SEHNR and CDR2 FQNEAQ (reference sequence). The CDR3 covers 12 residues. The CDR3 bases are TGTGCCAGCAGCCCCACTTTCGAGGAGCTGTCTTTT. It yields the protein CASSPTFEELSF.

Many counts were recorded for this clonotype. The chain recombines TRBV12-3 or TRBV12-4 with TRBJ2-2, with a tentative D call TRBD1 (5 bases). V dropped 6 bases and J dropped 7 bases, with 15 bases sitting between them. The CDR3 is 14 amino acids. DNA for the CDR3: TGTGCCAGCAGCCGTCAAGGGCAGGGCGGGGAGCTGTTTTTT. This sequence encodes CASSRQGQGGELFF.

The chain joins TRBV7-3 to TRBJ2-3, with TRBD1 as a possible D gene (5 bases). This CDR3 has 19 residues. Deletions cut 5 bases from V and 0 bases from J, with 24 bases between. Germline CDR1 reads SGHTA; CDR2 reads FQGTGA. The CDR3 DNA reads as TGTGCCAGCAGCCAAGGGGAAGACGGCGACCTTTCTAGCACAGATACGCAGTATTTT. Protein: CASSQGEDGDLSSTDTQYF.

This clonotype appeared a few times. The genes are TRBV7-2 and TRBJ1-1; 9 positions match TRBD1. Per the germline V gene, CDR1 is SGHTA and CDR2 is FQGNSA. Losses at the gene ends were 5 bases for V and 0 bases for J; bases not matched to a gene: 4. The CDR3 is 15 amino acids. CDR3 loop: CASSQTGGLNTEAFF. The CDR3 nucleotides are TGTGCCAGCAGCCAGACAGGGGGGCTGAACACTGAAGCTTTCTTT.

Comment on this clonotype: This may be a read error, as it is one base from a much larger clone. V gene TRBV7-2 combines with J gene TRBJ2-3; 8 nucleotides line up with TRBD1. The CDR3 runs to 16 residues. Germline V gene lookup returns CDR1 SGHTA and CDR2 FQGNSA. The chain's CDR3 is CDTFLGQGYSTDTQYF. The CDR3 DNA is TGTGACACGTTCCTCGGACAGGGCTATAGCACAGATACGCAGTATTTT. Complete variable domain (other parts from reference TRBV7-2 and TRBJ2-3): GAGVSQSPSNKVTEKGKDVELRCDPISGHTALYWYRQSLGQGLEFLIYFQGNSAPDKSGLPSDRFSAERTGGSVSTLTIQRTQQEDSAVYLCDTFLGQGYSTDTQYFGPGTRLTVL.

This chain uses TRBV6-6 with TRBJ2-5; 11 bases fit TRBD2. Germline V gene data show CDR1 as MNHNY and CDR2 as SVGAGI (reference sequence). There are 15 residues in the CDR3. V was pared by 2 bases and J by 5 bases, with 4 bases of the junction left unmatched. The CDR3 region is CASSYKTSGTETQYF. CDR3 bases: TGTGCCAGCAGTTACAAGACTAGCGGGACTGAGACCCAGTACTTC.

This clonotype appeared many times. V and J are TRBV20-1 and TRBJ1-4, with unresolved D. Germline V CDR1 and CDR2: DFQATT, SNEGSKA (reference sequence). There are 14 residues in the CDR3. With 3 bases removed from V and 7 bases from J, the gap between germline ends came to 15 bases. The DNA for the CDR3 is TGCAGTGCTAGTGGCCCCGACATCGGTGAAAAACTGTTTTTT. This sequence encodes CSASGPDIGEKLFF.

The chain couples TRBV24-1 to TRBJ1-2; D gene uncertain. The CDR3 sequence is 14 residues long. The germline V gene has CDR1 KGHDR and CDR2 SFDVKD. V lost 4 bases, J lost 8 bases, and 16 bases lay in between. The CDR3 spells CATSESGNRVGYTF. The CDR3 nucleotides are TGTGCCACCAGTGAGTCTGGGAATCGTGTCGGCTACACCTTC.

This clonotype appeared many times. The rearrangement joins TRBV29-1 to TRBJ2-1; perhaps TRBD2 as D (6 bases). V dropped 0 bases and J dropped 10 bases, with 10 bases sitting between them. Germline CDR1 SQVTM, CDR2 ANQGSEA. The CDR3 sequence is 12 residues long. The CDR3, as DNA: TGCAGCGTTGAAGATACTAGCCCCGAGCAGTTCTTC. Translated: CSVEDTSPEQFF.

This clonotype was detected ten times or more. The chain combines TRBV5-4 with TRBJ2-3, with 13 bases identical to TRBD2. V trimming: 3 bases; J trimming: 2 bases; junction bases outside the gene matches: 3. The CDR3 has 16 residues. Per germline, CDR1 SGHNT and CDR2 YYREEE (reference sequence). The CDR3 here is CASSWTSGSDTDTQYF. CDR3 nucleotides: TGTGCCAGCAGCTGGACTAGCGGGAGTGACACAGATACGCAGTATTTT.

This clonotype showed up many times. The CDR3 here is CASSWGLAGVTGELFF. For the CDR3, the DNA is TGTGCCAGCAGTTGGGGACTAGCGGGAGTCACCGGGGAGCTGTTTTTT. The V call is TRBV6-2 or TRBV6-3, the J call TRBJ2-2; 14 nucleotides line up with TRBD2. The CDR3 is 16 residues long. Germline lookup yields CDR1 MNHEY and CDR2 SVGEGT. V was clipped by 4 bases and J by 4 bases; unmatched bases: 2.

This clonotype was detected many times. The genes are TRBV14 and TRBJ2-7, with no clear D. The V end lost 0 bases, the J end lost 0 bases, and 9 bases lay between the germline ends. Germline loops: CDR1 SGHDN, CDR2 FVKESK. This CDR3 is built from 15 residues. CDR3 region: CASSQDPRSSYEQYF. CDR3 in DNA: TGTGCCAGCAGCCAAGACCCGAGGAGCTCCTACGAGCAGTACTTC.

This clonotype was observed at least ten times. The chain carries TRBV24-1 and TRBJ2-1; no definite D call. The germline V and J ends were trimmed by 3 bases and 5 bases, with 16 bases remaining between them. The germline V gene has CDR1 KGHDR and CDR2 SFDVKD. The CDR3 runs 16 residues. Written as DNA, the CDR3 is TGTGCCACCAGTGATCCGCAAGTAGGTTTGAACAATGAGCAGTTCTTC. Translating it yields CATSDPQVGLNNEQFF.

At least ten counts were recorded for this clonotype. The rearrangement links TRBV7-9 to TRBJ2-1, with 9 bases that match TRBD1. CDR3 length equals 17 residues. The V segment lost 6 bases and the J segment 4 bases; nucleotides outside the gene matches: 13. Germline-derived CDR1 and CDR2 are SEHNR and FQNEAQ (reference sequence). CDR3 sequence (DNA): TGTGCCAGCAGTCCGATAACCGGACAGGGGTTATACAATGAGCAGTTCTTC. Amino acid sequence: CASSPITGQGLYNEQFF.

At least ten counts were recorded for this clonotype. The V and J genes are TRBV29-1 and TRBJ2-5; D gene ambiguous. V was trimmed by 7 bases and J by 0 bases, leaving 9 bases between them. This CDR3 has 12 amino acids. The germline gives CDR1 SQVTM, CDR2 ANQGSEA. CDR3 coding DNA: TGCAGCGGAGAATGGAACCAAGAGACCCAGTACTTC. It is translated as CSGEWNQETQYF.

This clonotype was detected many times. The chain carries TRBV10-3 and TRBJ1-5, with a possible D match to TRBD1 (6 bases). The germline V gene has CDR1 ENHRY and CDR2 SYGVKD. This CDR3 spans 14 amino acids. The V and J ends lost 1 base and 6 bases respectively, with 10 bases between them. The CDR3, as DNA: TGTGCCATCAGTGAGTGGACAGATAGTCAGCCCCAGCATTTT. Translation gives CAISEWTDSQPQHF.